This is a list of T cell receptor beta chains from one sample in a study of OX40 agonist ivuxolimab in advanced cancers. The assay was immunoSEQ multiplex PCR, and TCRdb's table has in-frame clones only and misses some. The data contain about 79,000 clones, approximately 94% of them singletons. The sequencing used CD4+ or CD8+ T cells sorted from blood, collected in a trial of the OX40 agonist ivuxolimab. These receptors came from an adult with an advanced solid tumor such as melanoma, head and neck, liver or kidney cancer. CDR3s include the opening cysteine and the closing phenylalanine or tryptophan. The order of the fields is V gene, D gene, J gene, clone size, CDR3 protein, CDR3 DNA. D genes are given only for firm matches. Size values are once, few and many counts, or a class for expanded clones, and some rows have none.

V: TRBV6-1; D: TRBD2; J: TRBJ2-7; size: -; CDR3: CASSDLAGDPYEQYF; DNA: TGTGCCAGCAGTGATTTAGCGGGGGATCCCTACGAGCAGTACTTC
V: TRBV7-9; D: TRBD1; J: TRBJ1-2; size: -; CDR3: CASSTGTGDYGYTF; DNA: TGTGCCAGCAGCACCGGGACAGGGGACTATGGCTACACCTTC
V: TRBV6-5; D: TRBD1; J: TRBJ2-5; size: -; CDR3: CASTGTGETQYF; DNA: TGTGCCAGCACCGGGACAGGGGAGACCCAGTACTTC
V: TRBV11-2; D: -; J: TRBJ1-2; size: once; CDR3: CASSLTSGDYGYTF; DNA: TGTGCCAGCAGCTTAACGTCAGGGGACTATGGCTACACCTTC
V: TRBV19; D: -; J: TRBJ2-5; size: once; CDR3: CASSWGPGETQYF; DNA: TGTGCCAGTAGTTGGGGGCCGGGAGAGACCCAGTACTTC
V: TRBV19; D: -; J: TRBJ1-5; size: -; CDR3: CARFVDHPRKNQPQHF; DNA: TGTGCCAGGTTCGTCGACCATCCCCGAAAGAATCAGCCCCAGCATTTT
V: TRBV25-1; D: -; J: TRBJ2-7; size: -; CDR3: CASSEVKGDDEQYF; DNA: TGTGCCAGCAGTGAAGTAAAGGGAGACGACGAGCAGTACTTC
V: TRBV5-6; D: -; J: TRBJ2-1; size: -; CDR3: CASSPGLPSGNEQFF; DNA: TGTGCCAGCAGCCCGGGACTGCCCTCGGGCAATGAGCAGTTCTTC
V: TRBV5-6; D: -; J: TRBJ2-1; size: once; CDR3: CASSPGGDEQFF; DNA: TGTGCCAGCAGCCCTGGAGGCGATGAGCAGTTCTTC
V: TRBV9; D: TRBD1; J: TRBJ2-5; size: -; CDR3: CASTEGQGAQETQYF; DNA: TGTGCCAGCACCGAGGGACAGGGAGCCCAAGAGACCCAGTACTTC
V: TRBV11-3; D: TRBD2; J: TRBJ2-1; size: once; CDR3: CASSPGGGRLLNEQFF; DNA: TGTGCCAGCAGTCCAGGCGGGGGGCGGCTTCTCAATGAGCAGTTCTTC
V: TRBV5-6; D: -; J: TRBJ2-3; size: -; CDR3: CASSLFLRRWDTQYF; DNA: TGTGCCAGCAGCTTGTTTCTTCGTAGGTGGGATACGCAGTATTTT
V: TRBV7-9; D: -; J: TRBJ2-3; size: -; CDR3: CASRGGGFTDTQYF; DNA: TGTGCCAGCAGGGGTGGGGGATTCACAGATACGCAGTATTTT
V: TRBV28; D: TRBD1; J: TRBJ2-7; size: -; CDR3: CASGTRDSSTYEQYF; DNA: TGTGCCAGCGGCACCCGGGACAGCTCTACCTACGAGCAGTACTTC
V: TRBV6-6; D: -; J: TRBJ2-1; size: -; CDR3: CASSWVRGQQFF; DNA: TGTGCCAGCAGTTGGGTCAGGGGTCAGCAGTTCTTC
V: TRBV9; D: TRBD1; J: TRBJ2-7; size: -; CDR3: CASSVGGDSSYEQYF; DNA: TGTGCCAGCAGCGTAGGTGGGGACAGCTCCTACGAGCAGTACTTC
V: TRBV4-1; D: -; J: TRBJ2-7; size: -; CDR3: CASSLNAPYEQYF; DNA: TGCGCCAGCAGCCTAAACGCCCCCTACGAGCAGTACTTC
V: TRBV11-3; D: TRBD2; J: TRBJ2-3; size: -; CDR3: CASSLLSGGTDTQYF; DNA: TGTGCCAGCAGCCTCTTAAGCGGGGGCACAGATACGCAGTATTTT
V: TRBV5-8; D: -; J: TRBJ2-2; size: -; CDR3: CASSLSAVANTGELFF; DNA: TGTGCCAGCAGCTTGTCTGCAGTCGCGAACACCGGGGAGCTGTTTTTT
V: TRBV7-3; D: -; J: TRBJ2-7; size: -; CDR3: CASSLTAVAEQYF; DNA: TGTGCCAGCAGCTTAACGGCCGTAGCCGAGCAGTACTTC
V: TRBV4-3; D: TRBD1; J: TRBJ1-5; size: -; CDR3: CASSADRAPNQPQHF; DNA: TGCGCCAGCAGCGCGGACAGGGCGCCAAATCAGCCCCAGCATTTT